This T cell receptor (beta chain) was recovered during a study of shared clonotypes between healthy human individuals. V was cut by 3 bases and J by 2 bases, with 7 bases left in between. Germline lookup yields CDR1 LNHDA and CDR2 SQIVND (reference sequence). The CDR3 contains 13 residues. This clone was seen more than once but under ten times. The assay was immunoSEQ multiplex PCR, and TCRdb's table has in-frame clones only and misses some. Counted here are approximately 2.5 million clones, approximately 93% occurring once; the ten biggest clones make up about 0.38%. The sample consisted of naive CD4+ T cells from PBMCs. Documented subset: CD45RA+ positively selected. The sequence derives from a man younger than 35 in good health. Some clones in this sample may be carry-over from other donors' samples. V gene TRBV19 combines with J gene TRBJ1-2; D call uncertain. CDR3 region: CASSIPDNYGYTF. Written as DNA, the CDR3 is TGTGCCAGTAGTATCCCCGACAACTATGGCTACACCTTC.